Listed below are T cell receptor beta chains from one sample, sequenced in a study of blood T cells in healthy people across ages. MiXCR was run by TCRdb on the 5' RACE reads, yielding one entry per CDR3 protein. The table lists some 1.4 million distinct CDR3 sequences, 35% to 45% of them singletons, with 6.5% to 10% in the top ten. Input material: blood. The receptors originated from a woman in her late teens or twenties in good health. CDR3s include the opening cysteine and the closing phenylalanine or tryptophan. D genes are given only for firm matches. Clone size is shown for a subset of rows, as once, few, many or a class of expanded clone.

V gene	J gene	D gene	clone size	CDR3 protein	CDR3 DNA
TRBV20-1	TRBJ2-7	TRBD2	few	CSARGGRLADYEQYF	TGCAGTGCTAGAGGAGGAAGACTAGCGGACTACGAGCAGTACTTC
TRBV12-3/TRBV12-4	TRBJ2-7	TRBD1	-	CASSLQDRGSNEQYF	TGTGCCAGCAGTTTACAGGACAGGGGAAGCAATGAGCAGTACTTC
TRBV24-1	TRBJ2-5	-	-	CATSDLKGGQETQYF	TGTGCCACCAGTGATTTGAAGGGGGGCCAAGAGACCCAGTACTTC
TRBV6-1	TRBJ1-1	TRBD1	-	CASSRGPGTVLMEAFF	TGTGCCAGCAGCCGCGGGCCCGGGACAGTGCTTATGGAAGCTTTCTTT
TRBV20-1	TRBJ2-1	TRBD1	few	CSAKTPGGPYNEQFF	TGCAGTGCCAAAACGCCAGGGGGTCCGTACAATGAGCAGTTCTTC
TRBV7-6	TRBJ2-7	TRBD1	few	CASSLAVGGNEQYF	TGTGCCAGCAGCTTAGCGGTAGGGGGCAACGAGCAGTACTTC
TRBV4-1	TRBJ2-3	TRBD2	once	CASRRPGLITDTQYF	TGCGCCAGCAGGCGTCCGGGACTAATCACAGATACGCAGTATTTT
TRBV29-1	TRBJ2-2	TRBD1	-	CSVVGQANTGELFF	TGCAGCGTTGTCGGACAGGCGAACACCGGGGAGCTGTTTTTT
TRBV20-1	TRBJ2-3	-	few	CSARGGWAATDTQYF	TGCAGTGCTAGAGGGGGGTGGGCAGCCACAGATACGCAGTATTTT
TRBV5-1	TRBJ1-6	-	many	CASSPPGTGNSPLHF	TGCGCCAGCAGCCCCCCCGGGACGGGGAATTCACCCCTCCACTTT
TRBV15	TRBJ2-7	-	-	CATGLFGSPSSYNEQYF	TGTGCCACGGGATTATTCGGGAGCCCAAGCTCCTACAATGAGCAGTACTTC
TRBV13	TRBJ2-4	TRBD2	few	CASSLAGTSVEYIQYF	TGTGCCAGCAGCTTAGCTGGGACTAGCGTCGAGTACATTCAGTACTTC
TRBV28	TRBJ2-7	-	-	CASSTGYGTSTYF	TGTGCCAGCAGCACAGGGTACGGGACTTCCACGTACTTC
TRBV28	TRBJ2-1	-	-	CASTSGGGGASEQFF	TGTGCCAGCACCTCAGGGGGGGGCGGGGCGAGTGAGCAGTTCTTC